This entry lists 24 T cell receptor beta chains sequenced from one sample in a study of identical twins. MiXCR, applied by TCRdb to the 5' RACE reads, yields one record per CDR3 protein. The sample carries a few hundred thousand distinct CDR3 sequences, around 15% recorded once. The sample was also linked to a second study, of yellow fever vaccine responses in identical twins.

The material sequenced was CD4+ T cells sorted from blood. The receptors stem from a woman aged 18-29 years in good health.

This clonotype was counted only a few times. CDR3 protein: CSVRRTNNEQFF. The CDR3 coding sequence is TGCAGCGTTCGGCGGACAAACAATGAGCAGTTCTTC. This chain joins TRBV29-1 and TRBJ2-1, with TRBD1 as a possible D gene (5 bases). The CDR3 runs 12 residues. Germline V lookup: CDR1 SQVTM, CDR2 ANQGSEA. Trimming removed 5 bases at V and 5 bases at J, with 10 bases between.

This clonotype was seen ten or more times. Germline and junction disagree at one end, which may indicate a read error. The rearrangement joins TRBV5-1 to TRBJ2-5; D remains unclear. The CDR3 is 15 amino acids. The V gene's germline CDR1 is SGHRS and CDR2 YFSETQ. This CDR3 reads CASSLVSGSQETQYF. CDR3 DNA: TGTGCCAGCAGTTTAGTTTCCGGCAGCCAAGAGACCCAGTACTTC. The complete variable domain, with remaining parts taken from reference TRBV5-1 and TRBJ2-5, reads KAGVTQTPRYLIKTRGQQVTLSCSPISGHRSVSWYQQTPGQGLQFLFEYFSETQRNKGNFPGRFSGRQFSNSRSEMNVSTLELGDSALYLCASSLVSGSQETQYFGPGTRLLVL.

There are a few counts of this clonotype. V is TRBV12-3 or TRBV12-4 and J is TRBJ2-7; unclear D gene. With 2 bases removed from V and 4 bases from J, the gap between germline ends came to 15 bases. CDR3 length equals 15 residues. Here the CDR3 reads CASSLSASWGYEQYF. The DNA of the CDR3 is TGTGCCAGCAGTTTATCGGCTAGTTGGGGATACGAGCAGTACTTC.

This clonotype was counted a few times. The genes are TRBV10-1 and TRBJ2-1; 11 bases fit TRBD2. CDR3 length: 15 amino acids. Germline values: CDR1 WNHNN, CDR2 SYGVQD (reference sequence). V shed 2 bases and J 6 bases; nucleotides not matched to a gene: 3. CDR3 sequence reads: CASSERLAGRNEQFF. The CDR3 DNA reads TGCGCCAGCAGTGAGCGACTAGCGGGGCGCAATGAGCAGTTCTTC.

This clonotype was detected only a few times. The chain has TRBV5-1 and TRBJ1-2; 12 positions agree with TRBD1. Unmatched junction bases numbered 8, after V lost 4 bases and J lost 4 bases. The CDR3 runs 16 residues. CDR1 SGHRS and CDR2 YFSETQ come from the germline V gene. The chain's CDR3 is CASSPGGTGGSYGYTF. In DNA form, the CDR3 reads TGCGCCAGCAGCCCTGGAGGGACAGGGGGCTCCTATGGCTACACCTTC.

The rearrangement links TRBV12-3 or TRBV12-4 to TRBJ2-5; 10 nucleotides match TRBD2. This CDR3 comprises 16 residues. V was pared by 6 bases and J by 2 bases, with 9 bases of the junction left unmatched. This chain's CDR3 is CASSPLGLALQETQYF. DNA of the CDR3: TGTGCCAGCAGCCCTTTGGGACTAGCGCTTCAAGAGACCCAGTACTTC.

The genes are TRBV7-2 and TRBJ2-3; TRBD2 matches at 13 bases. J lost 0 bases, V lost 2 bases, and 5 bases had no gene match. CDR3 length equals 18 residues. Germline values: CDR1 SGHTA, CDR2 FQGNSA. CDR3 sequence reads: CASSLSGTSGTSTDTQYF. The CDR3 DNA is TGTGCCAGCAGCTTAAGCGGGACTAGCGGGACTAGCACAGATACGCAGTATTTT.

The chain recombines TRBV12-3 or TRBV12-4 with TRBJ2-1, with 11 nucleotides matching TRBD2. The CDR3 sequence is 16 residues long. V was pared by 6 bases and J by 0 bases, with 4 bases of the junction left unmatched. The CDR3 here is CASRRLAGSSYNEQFF. In nucleotides, the CDR3 is TGTGCCAGCAGACGACTAGCGGGATCCTCCTACAATGAGCAGTTCTTC.

The chain is built from TRBV7-2 and TRBJ2-4; D unresolved. Trimming took 3 bases from V and 4 from J, leaving 7 bases between them. From germline, CDR1 is SGHTA and CDR2 FQGNSA. The CDR3 runs to 13 residues. The CDR3 nucleotides are TGTGCCAGCAGCTTGCAGGTGAAAAACATTCAGTACTTC. Its protein product is CASSLQVKNIQYF.

The V call is TRBV7-9, the J call TRBJ2-1; tentatively, D is TRBD1 (6 bases). Germline V gene sequence: CDR1 SEHNR, CDR2 FQNEAQ (reference sequence). This CDR3 is built from 11 residues. Trimming removed 5 bases from V and 10 bases from J, with 9 bases in between. CDR3 nucleotides: TGTGCCAGCAGCCCGCAGGGGGAGCAGTTCTTC. Residues: CASSPQGEQFF.

The V call is TRBV20-1, the J call TRBJ1-1; D is undetermined. V was shortened by 3 bases and J by 1 base, with 18 bases between the two germline ends. This CDR3 has 16 amino acids. Germline assignment: CDR1 DFQATT and CDR2 SNEGSKA (reference sequence). The DNA for the CDR3 is TGCAGTGCTAGTTTCCGGGGAGGTGTGGCGAACACTGAAGCTTTCTTT. Translating gives CSASFRGGVANTEAFF.

The V and J genes are TRBV10-3 and TRBJ2-1; 9 bases fit TRBD2. Trimming removed 4 bases from V and 5 bases from J; junction bases left unmatched: 3. CDR1 is ENHRY and CDR2 is SYGVKD in the germline V gene. The CDR3 is 14 residues long. The CDR3 here is CAISGLADNNEQFF. In DNA, the CDR3 is TGTGCCATCAGTGGACTAGCGGACAACAATGAGCAGTTCTTC.

At least ten counts were recorded for this clonotype. V and J are TRBV5-1 and TRBJ1-2, with TRBD1 matching over 9 bases. The CDR3 length is 14 residues. Per germline, CDR1 SGHRS and CDR2 YFSETQ. V shed 3 bases and J 6 bases; nucleotides not matched to a gene: 6. CDR3 sequence reads: CASSSFRDRDGYTF. For the CDR3, the DNA is TGCGCCAGCAGCTCCTTCCGGGACAGGGATGGCTACACCTTC.

This clonotype was found a few times. CDR3 sequence reads: CASSPTGGMKPQHF. Here the CDR3 DNA reads TGTGCCAGCAGTCCTACAGGGGGAATGAAGCCCCAGCATTTT. The chain carries TRBV28 and TRBJ1-5, with 8 bases that match TRBD1. In germline, CDR1 is MDHEN, CDR2 SYDVKM. Trimming at V came to 5 bases and at J to 8 bases, leaving 8 bases not matched to a gene. This CDR3 region has 14 residues.

This clonotype was counted only a few times. This may be a read error: a much more frequent sequence differs by one nucleotide. The chain combines TRBV7-9 with TRBJ2-7; unclear D gene. The length of the CDR3 is 11 residues. Trimming pared 1 base from V and 6 bases from J, leaving 4 bases between. The germline V gene has CDR1 SEHNR and CDR2 FQNEAQ (reference sequence). The CDR3 nucleotides are TGTGCCAGCAGCTTAGTCTTCGAGCAGTACTTC. It codes for CASSLVFEQYF.

The J gene is TRBJ1-4, the V gene TRBV20-1; the D is unclear. The CDR3 consists of 14 residues. Trimming shortened V by 6 bases and J by 8 bases, and 19 bases separated the two germline ends. Germline values: CDR1 DFQATT, CDR2 SNEGSKA (reference sequence). The CDR3 sequence: CSAAETGPGEKLFF. CDR3 nucleotides: TGCAGTGCGGCTGAGACGGGCCCTGGGGAAAAACTGTTTTTT.

This clonotype was counted only a few times. This rearrangement joins TRBV27 to TRBJ2-4; D is possibly TRBD1 or TRBD2 (6 bases each). CDR1 and CDR2 from the germline V gene are MNHEY and SMNVEV (reference sequence). The CDR3 extends over 18 amino acids. V lost 0 bases and J lost 5, with 20 bases in between. CDR3 nucleotide sequence: TGTGCCAGCAGTTTATCAGTAAGGGGGGCCCCCCGGGAAAACATTCAGTACTTC. It is translated as CASSLSVRGAPRENIQYF.

The V gene is TRBV7-9, the J gene TRBJ2-1; 7 bases map to TRBD1. The trim removed 5 bases at V and 8 bases at J, leaving 12 bases unmatched. The germline V gene encodes CDR1 SEHNR and CDR2 FQNEAQ (reference sequence). This CDR3 contains 15 residues. CDR3 nucleotides: TGTGCCAGCAGCCCGACAGGGAAGATTGACGATGAGCAGTTCTTC. It encodes CASSPTGKIDDEQFF.

In this sample, this clonotype turned up many times. CDR3 sequence: CASSLAVGQGTDTQYF. The DNA of the CDR3 is TGTGCCAGCAGCTTAGCGGTGGGGCAGGGCACAGATACGCAGTATTTT. The chain joins TRBV7-8 to TRBJ2-3; possible D gene TRBD1, 5 bases. CDR3 length: 16 residues. Trimming cost V 0 bases and J 1 base, with 11 bases left between them. Per germline, CDR1 SGHVS and CDR2 FQNEAQ.

This clonotype was seen only a few times. V and J are TRBV20-1 and TRBJ2-7, with D perhaps matching TRBD2 (6 bases). Germline lookup yields CDR1 DFQATT and CDR2 SNEGSKA (reference sequence). This CDR3 region has 15 residues. The V gene lost 2 bases and the J gene lost 2 bases, with 16 bases spanning the gap. The DNA of the CDR3 is TGCAGTGCTAGACCTAAATCGCGGGGTCCCTACGAGCAGTACTTC. Translating it yields CSARPKSRGPYEQYF.

J is TRBJ2-7 and V is TRBV5-1; the D call may be TRBD1 or TRBD2 (5 bases each). The CDR3 has 14 residues. The germline CDR1 and CDR2 sequences are SGHRS and YFSETQ. Trimming cost V 2 bases and J 7 bases, with 16 bases left between them. In DNA, the CDR3 is TGCGCCAGCAGCTTTGGGGGAGACTACGTAGAGCAGTACTTC. Translated, it gives CASSFGGDYVEQYF.

This clonotype has just a few counts. This rearrangement joins TRBV29-1 to TRBJ1-1; D is unclear. Germline CDR1 SQVTM, CDR2 ANQGSEA. This CDR3 region has 14 residues. The V end was cut by 4 bases, the J end by 1 base, with 13 bases between. The CDR3 DNA sequence: TGCAGCGTTGTAAAGAGGTATGAGAACACTGAAGCTTTCTTT. It translates to CSVVKRYENTEAFF.

The chain recombines TRBV6-5 with TRBJ2-1; D possibly corresponds to TRBD2 (5 bases). Trimming removed 3 bases from V and 0 bases from J, with 12 bases in between. The CDR3 runs 16 residues. Germline CDR1 and CDR2: MNHEY and SVGAGI. The CDR3 protein is CASSYKIGLSYNEQFF. DNA of the CDR3: TGTGCCAGCAGTTATAAGATCGGACTCTCCTACAATGAGCAGTTCTTC.

This clonotype occurred a few times. This chain uses TRBV10-3 with TRBJ2-7; D is undetermined. The CDR3 runs to 14 residues. CDR1 is ENHRY, CDR2 SYGVKD, per germline. DNA for the CDR3: TGTGCCATCAGTGAGTCGGTCAAGGGAAGTGGAAAGAACGTC. Its translation: CAISESVKGSGKNV.